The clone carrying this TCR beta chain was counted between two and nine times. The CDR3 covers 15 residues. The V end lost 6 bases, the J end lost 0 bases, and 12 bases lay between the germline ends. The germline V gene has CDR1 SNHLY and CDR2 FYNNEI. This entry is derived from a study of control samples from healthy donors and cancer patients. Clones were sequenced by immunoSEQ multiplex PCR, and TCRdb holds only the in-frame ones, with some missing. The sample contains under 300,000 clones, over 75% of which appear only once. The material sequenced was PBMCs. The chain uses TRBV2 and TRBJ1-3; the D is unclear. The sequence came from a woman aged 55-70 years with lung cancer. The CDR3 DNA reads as TGTGCCAGCAGCCCAGACATCGCCTCTGGAAACACCATATATTTT. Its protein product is CASSPDIASGNTIYF.